Included here is one T cell receptor (beta chain) sequence, with context. The sample originates from a study of shared clonotypes between healthy human individuals. CDR3 length equals 17 residues. V lost 1 base to trimming and J lost 0 bases; unmatched junction nucleotides: 7. Germline V gene lookup returns CDR1 SGHVS and CDR2 FNYEAQ. Original processing methods: In the immunoSEQ data, sequences were junction-only and lacked quality scores, so filtering differed. The assay was immunoSEQ multiplex PCR, and TCRdb's table has in-frame clones only and misses some. V, J and clone size reflect that table, while D and trimming were determined from the DNA. The sample lists 1.5 million to 1.9 million clones; nearly 99% were seen once.

This receptor was obtained from a man aged 25-45 years in good health. The rearrangement links TRBV7-6 to TRBJ2-7; TRBD2 matches 9 bases. Specimen: naive CD4+ T cells sorted from blood. The subset: CD45RA+ positively selected. The CDR3 loop reads CASSLGGLADSSYEQYF. The DNA of the CDR3 is TGTGCCAGCAGCTTAGGGGGACTAGCCGACAGCTCCTACGAGCAGTACTTC. The full variable domain, with the rest looked up from reference TRBV7-6 and TRBJ2-7, is GAGVSQSPRYKVTKRGQDVALRCDPISGHVSLYWYRQALGQGPEFLTYFNYEAQQDKSGLPNDRFSAERPEGSISTLTIQRTEQRDSAMYRCASSLGGLADSSYEQYFGPGTRLTVT.